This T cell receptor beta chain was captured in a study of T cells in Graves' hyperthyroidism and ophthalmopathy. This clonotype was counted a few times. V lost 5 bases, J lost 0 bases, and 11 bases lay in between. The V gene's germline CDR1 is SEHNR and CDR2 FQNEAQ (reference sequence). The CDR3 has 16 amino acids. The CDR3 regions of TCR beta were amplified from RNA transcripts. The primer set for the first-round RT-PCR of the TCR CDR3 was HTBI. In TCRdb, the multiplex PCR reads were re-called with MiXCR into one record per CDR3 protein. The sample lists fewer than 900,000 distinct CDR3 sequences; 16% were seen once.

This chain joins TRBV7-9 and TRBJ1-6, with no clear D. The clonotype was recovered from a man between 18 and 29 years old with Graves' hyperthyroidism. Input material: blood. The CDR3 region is CASSRDPSSYNSPLHF. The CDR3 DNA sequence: TGTGCCAGCAGCCGAGACCCTAGCTCCTATAATTCACCCCTCCACTTT.